The clone carrying this T cell receptor (beta chain) was recorded a few times. The antigen is undetermined. This sample was taken from a study of T cell repertoires in cytomegalovirus infection. Looking at the study overall: Indications came from public TCR beta signatures; they pointed to CMV infection and to a matching HLA type. General study results and limits: It was HLA-C-restricted CMV-specific TCR beta clonotypes that dominated the response ex vivo.

V was pared by 6 bases and J by 4 bases, with 12 bases between. Germline lookup yields CDR1 SGHVT and CDR2 SQSDAQ. CDR3 length equals 13 residues. In TCRdb, the reads were re-called with MiXCR into one record per CDR3 protein. The sample consists of 150,000 to 200,000 distinct CDR3 sequences, roughly a sixth of them appearing once. This chain joins TRBV7-4 and TRBJ1-2; D is ambiguous. The sequenced sample was CD8+ T cells from PBMCs. The source of this sequence is a human donor in good health (CMV status not recorded). Some clones in this sample may be carry-over from other donors' samples. The CDR3 DNA reads as TGTGCCAGCAGTTTGGAGGCAGTCTATGGCTACACCTTC. It yields the protein CASSLEAVYGYTF.